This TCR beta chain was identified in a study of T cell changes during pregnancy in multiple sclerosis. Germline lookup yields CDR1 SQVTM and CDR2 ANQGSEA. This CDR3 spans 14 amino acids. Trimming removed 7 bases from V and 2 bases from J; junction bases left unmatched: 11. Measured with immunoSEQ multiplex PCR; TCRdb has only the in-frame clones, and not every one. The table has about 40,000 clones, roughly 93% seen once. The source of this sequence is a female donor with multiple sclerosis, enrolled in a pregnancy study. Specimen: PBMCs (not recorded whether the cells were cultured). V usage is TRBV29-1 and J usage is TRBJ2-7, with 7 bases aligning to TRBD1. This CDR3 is CSALVQGMAYEQYF. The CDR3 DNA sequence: TGCAGCGCCTTGGTACAGGGGATGGCCTACGAGCAGTACTTC.